This T cell receptor (beta chain) was sequenced during a study of beta chain features in type 1 diabetes. On the study more broadly: The patient and healthy donor groups were comparable for age, gender and cell yields. Across every sample, around 98 million sorted cells were examined in total.

V was trimmed by 4 bases and J by 4 bases, leaving 16 bases between them. The CDR3 sequence is 15 residues long. CDR1 and CDR2 (germline): SNHLY, FYNNEI. The authors reverse transcribed all of the isolated RNA, so sequencing captured expressed TCRB transcripts. Repertoires were generated with immunoSEQ multiplex PCR, while TCRdb's copy carries only in-frame clones and drops some. This sample carries under 350,000 clones, over 11% of them seen once, and the ten largest clones take about 0.016%. Whole-study results and caveats: Type 1 diabetes patients had moderately but significantly shorter TCRB CDR3s in all four CD4+ subsets.

Concerning this clone: Its specificity is unknown.

CD4+ naive, central memory, regulatory and stem cell-like memory subsets were isolated by sorting on CD45RO/CCR7/CD25/CD127/CD95/CD27. The sequence was obtained from a man aged 25-45 years with type 1 diabetes. The chain joins TRBV2 to TRBJ2-5; tentatively, D is TRBD1 (6 bases). The sample taken for sequencing was naive CD4+ T cells from blood. CDR3 DNA: TGTGCCAGCAGTGCCGAGGTACAGGGTTCAGAGACCCAGTACTTC. Translation: CASSAEVQGSETQYF. The variable domain in full, completed from reference TRBV2 and TRBJ2-5, reads EPEVTQTPSHQVTQMGQEVILRCVPISNHLYFYWYRQILGQKVEFLVSFYNNEISEKSEIFDDQFSVERPDGSNFTLKIRSTKLEDSAMYFCASSAEVQGSETQYFGPGTRLLVL.